Detailed here is one T cell receptor (beta chain). The antigen remains undetermined. The V and J ends lost 8 bases and 0 bases respectively, with 10 bases between them. This CDR3 has 13 residues. Germline values: CDR1 SGHNT, CDR2 YENEEA. This sample was included in a study of shared clonotypes between healthy human individuals. Points from the study as a whole: It was anticipated that sequencing depth would influence how many clonotypes donors shared. Clonotypes shared by all four donors outscored non-shared clonotypes in generation probability. Shared clonotypes: 4.5% to 5% naive CD4, about 3.3% naive CD8, less than 2.5% memory CD4, over 0.3% memory CD8.

CD45RO-negative, CCR7-positively selected cells formed the naive CD8 fraction, excluding terminally differentiated effector memory CD45RA+ cells. Every donor was a Caucasian adult from Nashville, Tennessee. Clones were read by immunoSEQ multiplex PCR, and TCRdb kept only the in-frame ones, dropping some. Among about 1,900,000 clones listed, less than 95% were seen once. Sequenced sample: naive CD8+ T cells sorted from blood. V gene TRBV11-3 combines with J gene TRBJ1-1, with D uncertain. This TCR derives from a man younger than 35 in good health. The CDR3 sequence: CASAFHMNTEAFF. In nucleotides, the CDR3 is TGTGCCAGCGCCTTCCACATGAACACTGAAGCTTTCTTT.